This record covers a single TCR beta chain. Trimming shortened V by 6 bases and J by 0 bases, and 13 bases separated the two germline ends. CDR1 is SNHLY and CDR2 is FYNNEI in the germline V gene. This CDR3 has 15 residues. This sample is drawn from a study of blood T cell repertoires in COVID-19. Study context: Whether acute or convalescent, the COVID-19 samples came from the United States, Italy and Spain. T cells, B-cell-depleted T cells, or PBMCs supplied cDNA or gDNA.

Authors' processing steps: Reference gene primer amplification gave nucleated cell count estimates. The protocol was immunoSEQ multiplex PCR, while the TCRdb copy is restricted to in-frame clones and leaves out a portion. V and J calls plus clone size are reproduced from that table; the DNA served to infer D and trimming. In the table there are 50,000 to 65,000 clones, around 88% of which are singletons. This receptor was taken from a human donor in a cohort sampled during active COVID-19. The specimen was peripheral blood. This chain links TRBV2 with TRBJ2-3; possible D gene TRBD2, 7 bases. The CDR3 reads CASSGGQTSTDTQYF. The CDR3 DNA sequence: TGTGCCAGCAGCGGGGGGCAGACTAGCACAGATACGCAGTATTTT.